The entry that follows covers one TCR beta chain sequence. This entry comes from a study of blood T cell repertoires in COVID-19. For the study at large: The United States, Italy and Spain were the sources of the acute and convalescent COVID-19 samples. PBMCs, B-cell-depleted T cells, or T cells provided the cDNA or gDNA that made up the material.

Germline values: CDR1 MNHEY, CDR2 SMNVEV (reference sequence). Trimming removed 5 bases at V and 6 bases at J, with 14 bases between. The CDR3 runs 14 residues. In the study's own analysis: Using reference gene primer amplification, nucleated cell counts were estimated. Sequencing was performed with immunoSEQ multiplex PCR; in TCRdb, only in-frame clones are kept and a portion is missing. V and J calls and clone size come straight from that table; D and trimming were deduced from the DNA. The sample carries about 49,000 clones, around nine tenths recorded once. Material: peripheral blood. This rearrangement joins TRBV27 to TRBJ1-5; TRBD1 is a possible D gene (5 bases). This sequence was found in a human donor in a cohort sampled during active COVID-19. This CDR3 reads CASSVQGLGQPQHF. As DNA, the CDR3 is TGTGCCAGCAGTGTGCAGGGCTTGGGTCAGCCCCAGCATTTT.